The clone carrying this T cell receptor (beta chain) was seen just once. Antigen specificity is unknown. V shed 4 bases and J 4 bases; nucleotides not matched to a gene: 7. CDR1 MGHRA and CDR2 YSYEKL come from the germline V gene. This CDR3 is built from 14 residues. These data come from a study of cytomegalovirus exposure and HLA in healthy donors. Study-wide results and caveats: V segments that were indistinguishable, TRBV6-2 and TRBV6-3 among them, were omitted from analysis. The study flagged some 170 TCR beta chains as cytomegalovirus-associated. Among donors in an Asian-associated ancestry cluster, a later analysis reportedly found fewer N-insertions than the roughly 650-donor mean.

Nominal health characterized the donors when sampled, though unrecorded immune exposures were likely. Amplification used 60 Vbeta primers and 13 Jbeta primers. Profiling relied on immunoSEQ multiplex PCR, and the TCRdb table lists in-frame clones only, not all of them. This sample yields some 100,000 clones, of which roughly 70% are seen a single time; about 4.5% belongs to the top ten. Sequenced material: PBMCs. The clonotype comes from a woman aged 18-29 years in good health and CMV-seropositive. The J gene is TRBJ2-7, the V gene TRBV4-1; TRBD1 matches 7 bases. CDR3 in amino acids: CASSRGTAAYEQYF. The CDR3 DNA is TGCGCCAGCAGCCGAGGGACAGCCGCATACGAGCAGTACTTC.